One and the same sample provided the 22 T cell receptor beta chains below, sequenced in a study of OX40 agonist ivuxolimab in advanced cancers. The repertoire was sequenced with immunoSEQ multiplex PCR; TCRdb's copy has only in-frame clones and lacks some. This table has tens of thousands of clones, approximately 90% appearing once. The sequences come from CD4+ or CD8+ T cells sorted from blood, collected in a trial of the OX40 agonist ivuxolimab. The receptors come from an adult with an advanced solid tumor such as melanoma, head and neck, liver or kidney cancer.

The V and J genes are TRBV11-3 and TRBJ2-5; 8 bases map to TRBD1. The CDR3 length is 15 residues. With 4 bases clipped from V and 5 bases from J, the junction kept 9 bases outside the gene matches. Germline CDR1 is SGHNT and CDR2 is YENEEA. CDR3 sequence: CASSSIQGVAETQYF. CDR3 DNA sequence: TGTGCCAGCAGCTCTATACAGGGGGTTGCCGAGACCCAGTACTTC.

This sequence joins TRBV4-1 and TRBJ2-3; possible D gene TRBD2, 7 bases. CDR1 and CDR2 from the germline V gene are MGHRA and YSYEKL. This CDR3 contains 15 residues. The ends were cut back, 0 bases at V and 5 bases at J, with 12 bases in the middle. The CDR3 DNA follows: TGCGCCAGCAGCCAAGATTCGGGGGGCTTAGATACGCAGTATTTT. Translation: CASSQDSGGLDTQYF.

The CDR3 DNA is TGCGCCAGCAGCTTTAGCGGAACCCTTCAAGAGACCCAGTACTTC. This encodes CASSFSGTLQETQYF. This rearrangement joins TRBV5-1 to TRBJ2-5; D may be TRBD2 (6 bases). V dropped 2 bases and J dropped 2 bases, with 13 bases sitting between them. CDR3 length: 15 residues. Germline-derived CDR1 and CDR2 are SGHRS and YFSETQ.

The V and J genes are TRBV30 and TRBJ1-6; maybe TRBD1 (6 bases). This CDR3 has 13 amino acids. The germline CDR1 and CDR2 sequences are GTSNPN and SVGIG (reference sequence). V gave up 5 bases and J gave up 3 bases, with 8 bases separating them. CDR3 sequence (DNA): TGTGCCTGGCTGGGACACTATAATTCACCCCTCCACTTT. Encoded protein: CAWLGHYNSPLHF.

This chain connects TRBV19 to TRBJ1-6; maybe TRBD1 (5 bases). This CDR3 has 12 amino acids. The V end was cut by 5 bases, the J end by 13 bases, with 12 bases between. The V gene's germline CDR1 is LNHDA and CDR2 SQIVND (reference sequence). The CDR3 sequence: CASSQSEGPLHF. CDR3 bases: TGTGCCAGTAGTCAATCAGAGGGGCCCCTCCACTTT.

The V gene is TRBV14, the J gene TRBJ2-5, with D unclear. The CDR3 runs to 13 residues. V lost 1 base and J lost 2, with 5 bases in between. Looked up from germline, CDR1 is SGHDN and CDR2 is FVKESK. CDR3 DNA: TGTGCCAGCAGCCAAGCCATACAAGAGACCCAGTACTTC. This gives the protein CASSQAIQETQYF. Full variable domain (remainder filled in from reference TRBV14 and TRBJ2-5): EAGVTQFPSHSVIEKGQTVTLRCDPISGHDNLYWYRRVMGKEIKFLLHFVKESKQDESGMPNNRFLAERTGGTYSTLKVQPAELEDSGVYFCASSQAIQETQYFGPGTRLLVL.

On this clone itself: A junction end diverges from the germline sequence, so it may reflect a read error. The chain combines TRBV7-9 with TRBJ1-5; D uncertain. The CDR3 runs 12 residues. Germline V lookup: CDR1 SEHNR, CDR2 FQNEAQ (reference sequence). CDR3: CASSISDTVLIF. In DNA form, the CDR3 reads TGTGCCAGCAGCATTAGCGATACCGTCTTGATCTTT. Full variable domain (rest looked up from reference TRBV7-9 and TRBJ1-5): DTGVSQNPRHKITKRGQNVTFRCDPISEHNRLYWYRQTLGQGPEFLTYFQNEAQLEKSRLLSDRFSAERPKGSFSTLEIQRTEQGDSAMYLCASSISDTVLIFGDGTRLSIL.

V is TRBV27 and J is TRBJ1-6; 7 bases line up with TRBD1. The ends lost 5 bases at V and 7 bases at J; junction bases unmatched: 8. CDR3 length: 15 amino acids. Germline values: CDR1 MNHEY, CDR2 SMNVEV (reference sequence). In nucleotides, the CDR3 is TGTGCCAGCAGTATCTTCGACAGGGACAATTCACCCCTCCACTTT. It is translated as CASSIFDRDNSPLHF.

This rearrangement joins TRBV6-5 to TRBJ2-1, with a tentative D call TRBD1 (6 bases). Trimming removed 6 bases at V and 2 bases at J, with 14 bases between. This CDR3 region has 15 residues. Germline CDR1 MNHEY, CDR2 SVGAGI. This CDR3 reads CASRATGSPYNEQFF. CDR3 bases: TGTGCCAGCAGGGCTACAGGGAGCCCCTACAATGAGCAGTTCTTC.

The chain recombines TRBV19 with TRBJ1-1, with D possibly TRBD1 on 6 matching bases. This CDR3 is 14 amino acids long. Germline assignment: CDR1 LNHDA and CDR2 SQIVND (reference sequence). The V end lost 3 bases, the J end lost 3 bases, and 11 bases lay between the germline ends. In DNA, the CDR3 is TGTGCCAGTAGTATCCGGGGGCTCGACACTGAAGCTTTCTTT. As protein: CASSIRGLDTEAFF. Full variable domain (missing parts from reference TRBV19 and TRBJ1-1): DGGITQSPKYLFRKEGQNVTLSCEQNLNHDAMYWYRQDPGQGLRLIYYSQIVNDFQKGDIAEGYSVSREKKESFPLTVTSAQKNPTAFYLCASSIRGLDTEAFFGQGTRLTVV.

In DNA form, the CDR3 reads TGTGCCACCAGCAGAGGGGGGACAGGGTCTTACGAGCAGTACTTC. It yields the protein CATSRGGTGSYEQYF. J is TRBJ2-7 and V is TRBV15; 9 bases line up with TRBD1. Germline V gives CDR1 LNHNV, CDR2 YYDKDF (reference sequence). This CDR3 region has 15 residues. Losses at the gene ends were 1 base for V and 4 bases for J; bases not matched to a gene: 5.

DNA for the CDR3: TGTGCCAGCTCACTAATGGACAGGGGGGTCGAGTACTTC. Translated: CASSLMDRGVEYF. This sequence joins TRBV18 and TRBJ2-7; 10 nucleotides match TRBD1. After removal of 4 bases from V and 11 bases from J, the junction contained 8 bases not matched to a gene. This CDR3 has 13 amino acids. Germline V gives CDR1 KGHSH, CDR2 LQKENI.

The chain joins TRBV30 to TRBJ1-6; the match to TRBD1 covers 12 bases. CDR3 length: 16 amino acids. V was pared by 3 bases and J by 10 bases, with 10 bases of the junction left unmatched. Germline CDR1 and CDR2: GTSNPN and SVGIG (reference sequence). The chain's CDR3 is CAWRELGTGGRSPLHF. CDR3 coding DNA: TGTGCCTGGAGAGAACTTGGGACAGGGGGCAGGTCACCCCTCCACTTT.

CDR3: CASSVGGAPAYEQYF. CDR3 DNA sequence: TGTGCCAGCAGCGTAGGGGGTGCGCCGGCCTACGAGCAGTACTTC. The chain is built from TRBV9 and TRBJ2-7; no clear D gene. Germline V gene sequence: CDR1 SGDLS, CDR2 YYNGEE. The CDR3 length is 15 residues. V was cut by 0 bases and J by 2 bases, with 12 bases left in between.

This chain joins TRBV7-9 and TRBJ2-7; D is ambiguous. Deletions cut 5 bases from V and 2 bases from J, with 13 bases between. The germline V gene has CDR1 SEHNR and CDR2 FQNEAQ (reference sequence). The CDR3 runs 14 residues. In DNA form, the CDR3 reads TGTGCCAGCAGCCCAGGACCGATCCCCTACGAGCAGTACTTC. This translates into CASSPGPIPYEQYF.

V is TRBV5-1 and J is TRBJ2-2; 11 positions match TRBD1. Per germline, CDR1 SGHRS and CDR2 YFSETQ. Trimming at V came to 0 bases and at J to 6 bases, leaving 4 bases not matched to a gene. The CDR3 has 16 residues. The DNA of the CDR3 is TGCGCCAGCAGCTTGGCGGGACAGGGGGAGGCCGGGGAGCTGTTTTTT. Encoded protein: CASSLAGQGEAGELFF.

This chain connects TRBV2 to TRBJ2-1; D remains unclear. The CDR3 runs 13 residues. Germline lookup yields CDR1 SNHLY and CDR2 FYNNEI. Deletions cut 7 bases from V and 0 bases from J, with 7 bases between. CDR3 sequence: CASTWRSYNEQFF. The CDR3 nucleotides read TGTGCCAGCACGTGGCGCTCCTACAATGAGCAGTTCTTC.

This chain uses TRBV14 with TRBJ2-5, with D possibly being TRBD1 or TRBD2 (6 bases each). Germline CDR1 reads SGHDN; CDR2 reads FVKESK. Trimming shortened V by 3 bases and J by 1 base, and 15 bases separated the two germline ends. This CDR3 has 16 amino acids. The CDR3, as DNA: TGTGCCAGCAGCCAGGGGGGCCGGAGACCCCAAGAGACCCAGTACTTC. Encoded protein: CASSQGGRRPQETQYF.

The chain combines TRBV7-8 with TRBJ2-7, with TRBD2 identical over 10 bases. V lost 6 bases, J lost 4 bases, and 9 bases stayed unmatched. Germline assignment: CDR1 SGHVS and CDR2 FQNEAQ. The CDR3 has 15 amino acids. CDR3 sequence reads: CASRTIAGGLYEQYF. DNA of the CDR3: TGTGCCAGCAGAACTATAGCGGGGGGATTATACGAGCAGTACTTC.

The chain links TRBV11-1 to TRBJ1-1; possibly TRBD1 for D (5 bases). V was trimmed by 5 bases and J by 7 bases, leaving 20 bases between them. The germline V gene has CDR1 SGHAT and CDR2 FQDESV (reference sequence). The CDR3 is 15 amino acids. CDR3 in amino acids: CASSPPPGQVGEAFF. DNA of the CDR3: TGTGCCAGCAGCCCCCCCCCGGGGCAGGTAGGTGAAGCTTTCTTT.

DNA for the CDR3: TGTGCCAGCAGCTTTAGGACTTTAAATGAGCAGTTCTTC. Its translation: CASSFRTLNEQFF. The chain uses TRBV5-6 and TRBJ2-1, with a weak D call TRBD2 (5 bases). Germline V gene data show CDR1 as SGHDT and CDR2 as YYEEEE. V was clipped by 2 bases and J by 7 bases, with 10 bases between them. The CDR3 consists of 13 residues.

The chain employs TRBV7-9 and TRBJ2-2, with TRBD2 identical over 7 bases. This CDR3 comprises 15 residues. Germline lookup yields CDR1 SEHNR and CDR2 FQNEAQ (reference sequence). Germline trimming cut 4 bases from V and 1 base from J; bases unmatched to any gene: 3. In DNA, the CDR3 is TGTGCCAGCAGCTCAAGGACTAGGAACACCGGGGAGCTGTTTTTT. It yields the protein CASSSRTRNTGELFF.